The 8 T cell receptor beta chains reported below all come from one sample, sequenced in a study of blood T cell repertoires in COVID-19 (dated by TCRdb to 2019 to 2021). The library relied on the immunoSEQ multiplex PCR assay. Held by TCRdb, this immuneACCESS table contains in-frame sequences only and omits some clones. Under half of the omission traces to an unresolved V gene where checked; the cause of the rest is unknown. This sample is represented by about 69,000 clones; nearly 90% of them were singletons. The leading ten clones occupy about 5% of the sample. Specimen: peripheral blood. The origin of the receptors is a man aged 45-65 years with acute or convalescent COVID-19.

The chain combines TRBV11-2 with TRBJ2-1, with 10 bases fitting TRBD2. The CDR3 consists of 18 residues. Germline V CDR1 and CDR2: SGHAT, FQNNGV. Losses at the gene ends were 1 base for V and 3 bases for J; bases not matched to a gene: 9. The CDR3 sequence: CASSLGSLAGAVYNEQFF. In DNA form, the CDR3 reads TGTGCCAGCAGCTTAGGGTCCCTAGCGGGAGCGGTCTACAATGAGCAGTTCTTC.

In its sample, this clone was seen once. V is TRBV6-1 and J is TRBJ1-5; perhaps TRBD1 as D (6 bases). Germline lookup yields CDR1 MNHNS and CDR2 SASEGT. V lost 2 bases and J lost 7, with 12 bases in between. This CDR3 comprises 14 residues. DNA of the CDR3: TGTGCCAGCAGTGAACAGGGACAAGGGCAGCCCCAGCATTTT. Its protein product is CASSEQGQGQPQHF.

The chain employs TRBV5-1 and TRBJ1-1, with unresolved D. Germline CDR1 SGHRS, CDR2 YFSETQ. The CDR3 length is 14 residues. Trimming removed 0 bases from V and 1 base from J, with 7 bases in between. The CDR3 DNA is TGCGCCAGCAGCTTGGTACGGGAGAACACTGAAGCTTTCTTT. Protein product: CASSLVRENTEAFF.

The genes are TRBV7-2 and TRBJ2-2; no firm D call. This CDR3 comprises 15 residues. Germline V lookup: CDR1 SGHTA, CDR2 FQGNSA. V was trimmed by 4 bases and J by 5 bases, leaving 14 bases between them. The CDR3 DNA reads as TGTGCCAGCAGCTCCCATGCAATCCAGACCGGGGAGCTGTTTTTT. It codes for CASSSHAIQTGELFF.

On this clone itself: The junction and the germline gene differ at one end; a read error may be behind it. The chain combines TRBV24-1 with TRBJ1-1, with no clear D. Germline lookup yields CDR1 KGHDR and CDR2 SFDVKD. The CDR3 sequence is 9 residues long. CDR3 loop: CPTLTEAFF. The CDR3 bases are TGTCCCACCCTCACTGAAGCTTTCTTT.

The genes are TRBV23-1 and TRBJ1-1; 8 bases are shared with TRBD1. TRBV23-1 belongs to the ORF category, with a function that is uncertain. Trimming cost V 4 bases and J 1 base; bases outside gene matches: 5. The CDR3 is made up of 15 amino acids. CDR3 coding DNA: TGCGCCAGCAGTCTCAGAGACAGGGGGAACACTGAAGCTTTCTTT. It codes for CASSLRDRGNTEAFF.

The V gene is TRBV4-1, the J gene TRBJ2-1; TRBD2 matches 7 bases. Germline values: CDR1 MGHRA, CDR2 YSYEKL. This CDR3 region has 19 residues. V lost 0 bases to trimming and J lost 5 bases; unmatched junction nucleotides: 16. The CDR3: CASSQEGRLAWGPHNEQFF. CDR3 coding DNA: TGCGCCAGCAGCCAAGAGGGGAGACTAGCATGGGGACCTCACAATGAGCAGTTCTTC.

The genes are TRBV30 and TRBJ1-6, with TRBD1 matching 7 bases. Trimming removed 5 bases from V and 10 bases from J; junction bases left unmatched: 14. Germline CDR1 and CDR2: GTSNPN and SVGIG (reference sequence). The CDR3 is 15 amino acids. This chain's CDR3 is CAWGRETGSGSPLHF. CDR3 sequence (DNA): TGTGCCTGGGGTAGGGAGACAGGGAGTGGCTCACCCCTCCACTTT.